These 24 T cell receptor beta chains share one sample of origin, sequenced in a study of CD8 T cells in ankylosing spondylitis. Findings of the study overall: What appeared characteristic of ankylosing spondylitis blood was a TCR beta motif of fewer than ten highly homologous variants.

Using its own MiXCR run on the 5' RACE reads, TCRdb lists one record per CDR3 protein. The table lists under 250,000 distinct CDR3 sequences, approximately 7.4% of them singletons, with 12% to 15% in the top ten. Which antigens these TCRs recognize remains unknown. Sequencing was done on a sample of blood, either unsorted or a sorted T cell fraction (not recorded which). These receptors were taken from a male donor with ankylosing spondylitis.

Ten or more counts support this clonotype. The V and J genes are TRBV20-1 and TRBJ2-7; D is unresolved. There are 13 residues in the CDR3. Trimming left V 2 bases short and J 2 bases short, with 10 bases between. Germline CDR1 DFQATT, CDR2 SNEGSKA (reference sequence). The CDR3 here is CSARRTETYEQYF. CDR3 nucleotide sequence: TGCAGTGCTAGACGGACGGAGACCTACGAGCAGTACTTC.

As regards this clonotype: As the CDR3 is not closed by the conserved phenylalanine or tryptophan, this likely results from a read error. The V and J genes are TRBV4-1 and TRBJ2-1, with a weak D call TRBD2 (6 bases). The V end lost 5 bases, the J end lost 6 bases, and 17 bases lay between the germline ends. CDR3 length equals 15 residues. Germline V gene data show CDR1 as MGHRA and CDR2 as YSYEKL. The CDR3 loop reads CASSDGTSLINEQFI. The DNA for the CDR3 is TGCGCCAGCAGCGATGGGACTTCACTCATCAATGAGCAGTTCATC.

This clonotype was seen repeatedly, ten times or more. V and J are TRBV11-2 and TRBJ1-2; tentative D call: TRBD1 (5 bases). V gave up 1 base and J gave up 5 bases, with 14 bases separating them. The CDR3 loop spans 15 amino acids. Germline V CDR1 and CDR2: SGHAT, FQNNGV. In DNA form, the CDR3 reads TGTGCCAGCAGCTTAGCGTTGGGACCGTCTTATGGCTACACCTTC. Translation gives CASSLALGPSYGYTF.

The sample holds many counts of this clonotype. The chain is built from TRBV4-1 and TRBJ2-1, with 7 bases aligning to TRBD1. Looked up from germline, CDR1 is MGHRA and CDR2 is YSYEKL. Germline trimming cut 0 bases from V and 5 bases from J; bases unmatched to any gene: 10. This CDR3 spans 17 amino acids. The CDR3 coding sequence is TGCGCCAGCAGCCAAGATCCCCCCCCGACAGGGAACAATGAGCAGTTCTTC. Its protein is CASSQDPPPTGNNEQFF.

This clonotype was detected ten times or more. The rearrangement uses TRBV5-1 and TRBJ1-2, with a possible D match to TRBD1 (5 bases). The CDR3 sequence is 16 residues long. Germline lookup yields CDR1 SGHRS and CDR2 YFSETQ. Between the trimmed V and J ends, which lost 5 bases and 1 base, there was a span of 18 bases. In DNA, the CDR3 is TGCGCCAGCAGATCTTACCGGGACTTCTTTAACTATGGCTACACCTTC. Amino acid sequence: CASRSYRDFFNYGYTF.

This clonotype was recorded many times. V usage is TRBV6-2 or TRBV6-3 and J usage is TRBJ1-2; 7 bases are shared with TRBD1. CDR1 is MNHEY, CDR2 SVGEGT, per germline. With V trimmed by 2 bases and J by 8 bases, 8 bases remained unmatched. This CDR3 contains 14 residues. CDR3 nucleotide sequence: TGTGCCAGCAGTTACCCATTTTACAGGGGAGGCTACACCTTC. It yields the protein CASSYPFYRGGYTF.

This clonotype was detected a few times. V is TRBV20-1 and J is TRBJ2-7; TRBD2 aligns across 7 bases. The CDR3 sequence is 11 residues long. V was pared by 8 bases and J by 4 bases, with 5 bases of the junction left unmatched. CDR1 and CDR2 from the germline V gene are DFQATT and SNEGSKA (reference sequence). CDR3 in amino acids: CSSGNPYEQYF. The CDR3 region has the DNA TGCAGTAGCGGGAATCCATACGAGCAGTACTTC.

This chain uses TRBV4-3 with TRBJ2-1, with TRBD2 as a possible D gene (5 bases). The V gene lost 3 bases and the J gene lost 0 bases, with 9 bases spanning the gap. CDR1 LGHNA and CDR2 YSLEER come from the germline V gene. This CDR3 contains 15 residues. CDR3 DNA: TGCGCCAGCAGCCAGCAAGACTACTCCTACAATGAGCAGTTCTTC. Its translation is CASSQQDYSYNEQFF.

There are many counts of this clonotype. The gene calls are TRBV2 and TRBJ2-7; 7 bases align to TRBD2. The V gene end was trimmed by 6 bases and the J gene end by 0 bases; junction bases not matched to a gene: 8. The CDR3 covers 15 residues. The germline V gene has CDR1 SNHLY and CDR2 FYNNEI. The CDR3 protein is CASSAGERVSYEQYF. CDR3 coding DNA: TGTGCCAGCAGCGCGGGGGAGCGGGTCTCCTACGAGCAGTACTTC.

This clonotype has a count of ten or more. The DNA for the CDR3 is TGTGCCAGCAGCTTAGCACGGGAACAAGAGACCCAGTACTTC. Translation gives CASSLAREQETQYF. The rearrangement links TRBV7-9 to TRBJ2-5; a possible D gene is TRBD2 (5 bases). There are 14 residues in the CDR3. Germline values: CDR1 SEHNR, CDR2 FQNEAQ (reference sequence). Trimming stripped 0 bases from V and 2 bases from J, with 7 bases between.

The V call is TRBV5-5, the J call TRBJ2-7; maybe TRBD2 (5 bases). Per germline, CDR1 SGHKS and CDR2 YYEKEE (reference sequence). CDR3 length equals 13 residues. The V end lost 5 bases, the J end lost 2 bases, and 11 bases lay between the germline ends. CDR3 in DNA: TGTGCCAGCAGGGAGGACGGGACCTACGAGCAGTACTTC. Residues: CASREDGTYEQYF. The whole variable domain, remainder taken from reference TRBV5-5 and TRBJ2-7, is DAGVTQSPTHLIKTRGQQVTLRCSPISGHKSVSWYQQVLGQGPQFIFQYYEKEERGRGNFPDRFSARQFPNYSSELNVNALLLGDSALYLCASREDGTYEQYFGPGTRLTVT.

This clonotype was counted ten times or more. The V call is TRBV4-1, the J call TRBJ2-7, with D unclear. The CDR3 spans 17 residues. Trimming pared 0 bases from V and 1 base from J, leaving 16 bases between. Germline CDR1 and CDR2: MGHRA and YSYEKL. The CDR3 loop reads CASSQESAFIRSYEQYF. Here the CDR3 DNA reads TGCGCCAGCAGCCAAGAGTCGGCCTTCATTCGGTCCTACGAGCAGTACTTC.

This clonotype was recorded a few times. The chain couples TRBV9 to TRBJ2-2; D is uncertain. V shed 4 bases and J shed 4 bases, with 8 bases lying between them. The germline V gene encodes CDR1 SGDLS and CDR2 YYNGEE. This CDR3 spans 13 amino acids. This CDR3 reads CASSPHVTGELFF. The CDR3 region has the DNA TGTGCCAGCAGCCCCCATGTCACCGGGGAGCTGTTTTTT.

This clonotype was seen a few times. The chain employs TRBV10-3 and TRBJ1-2; no clear D. The germline V and J ends were trimmed by 0 bases and 6 bases, with 11 bases remaining between them. In germline, CDR1 is ENHRY, CDR2 SYGVKD. This CDR3 has 14 amino acids. The CDR3 DNA is TGTGCCATCAGTGAGTCTCCCCTGAGGCATGGCTACACCTTC. Translated: CAISESPLRHGYTF.

This clonotype has ten or more counts. The chain couples TRBV5-8 to TRBJ1-1, with D perhaps TRBD1 (5 bases). The CDR3 is made up of 16 amino acids. Deletions cut 4 bases from V and 3 bases from J, with 19 bases between. Germline loops: CDR1 SGHTS, CDR2 YDEGEE. CDR3 DNA: TGTGCCAGCAGCCCCGGAGTGGGGGGAGCGCACACTGAAGCTTTCTTT. Translation: CASSPGVGGAHTEAFF.

There are a few counts of this clonotype. The chain employs TRBV9 and TRBJ2-1; D uncertain. V lost 4 bases to trimming and J lost 0 bases, with 14 bases between them. CDR1 is SGDLS, CDR2 YYNGEE, per germline. The CDR3 sequence is 16 residues long. DNA of the CDR3: TGTGCCAGCAGCCCTAACTACGGCAGCTCCTACAATGAGCAGTTCTTC. Protein product: CASSPNYGSSYNEQFF.

This clonotype was seen at least ten times. Compared with germline, one end of the junction differs, possibly owing to a read error. The V call is TRBV7-7, the J call TRBJ2-7, with TRBD1 matching over 10 bases. The CDR3 sequence is 15 residues long. Germline CDR1 and CDR2: SSHAT and FNYEAQ (reference sequence). The CDR3 DNA reads as TGTGCTAGCAGCTTAGGGGACAGGGGTCATCACGAGCAGTACTTC. It translates to CASSLGDRGHHEQYF.

The chain recombines TRBV20-1 with TRBJ1-5; maybe TRBD1 (6 bases). Trimming took 3 bases from V and 2 from J, leaving 17 bases between them. CDR1 and CDR2 (germline): DFQATT, SNEGSKA (reference sequence). The CDR3 covers 16 residues. In DNA form, the CDR3 reads TGCAGTGCTAGTGCCCTTACAGGGAGTCGCAATCAGCCCCAGCATTTT. It codes for CSASALTGSRNQPQHF.

This clonotype was detected ten times or more. This chain joins TRBV20-1 and TRBJ2-4; 8 bases map to TRBD2. The V gene's germline CDR1 is DFQATT and CDR2 SNEGSKA (reference sequence). V lost 2 bases, J lost 0 bases, and 3 bases stayed unmatched. The CDR3 runs to 15 residues. CDR3 protein: CSARSGGVAKNIQYF. DNA for the CDR3: TGCAGTGCTAGAAGCGGGGGAGTAGCCAAAAACATTCAGTACTTC.

In its sample, this clonotype was seen many times. The V and J genes are TRBV5-1 and TRBJ2-1; 8 bases agree with TRBD2. J lost 9 bases, V lost 0 bases, and 11 bases had no gene match. This CDR3 is built from 16 residues. Germline V gene data show CDR1 as SGHRS and CDR2 as YFSETQ. CDR3 in amino acids: CASSLVGSGTLGEQFF. The CDR3 DNA follows: TGCGCCAGCAGCTTGGTAGGTAGCGGGACGTTGGGTGAGCAGTTCTTC.

This clonotype has ten or more counts. The chain joins TRBV4-1 to TRBJ1-1; TRBD1 agrees at 7 bases. Germline V gene sequence: CDR1 MGHRA, CDR2 YSYEKL. With 1 base clipped from V and 0 bases from J, the junction kept 14 bases outside the gene matches. The CDR3 covers 19 residues. DNA for the CDR3: TGCGCCAGCAGCCAAGTTAGGGGGGACACAGGGGCCTTGAACACTGAAGCTTTCTTT. Translated, it gives CASSQVRGDTGALNTEAFF.

The rearrangement links TRBV30 to TRBJ2-1; a possible D gene is TRBD1 (6 bases). Germline assignment: CDR1 GTSNPN and CDR2 SVGIG (reference sequence). The ends were cut back, 2 bases at V and 5 bases at J, with 10 bases in the middle. There are 13 residues in the CDR3. The CDR3: CAWSFTGNNEQFF. The CDR3 DNA sequence: TGTGCCTGGAGTTTTACAGGGAACAATGAGCAGTTCTTC.

This clonotype was seen repeatedly, ten times or more. The chain recombines TRBV29-1 with TRBJ2-7; TRBD1 aligns across 8 bases. The V and J ends lost 5 bases and 4 bases, in that order; junction bases with no gene match: 10. CDR1 is SQVTM and CDR2 is ANQGSEA in the germline V gene. This CDR3 region has 14 residues. The CDR3 nucleotides are TGCAGCGTTACCGTCCGAGACAGGGGATACGAGCAGTACTTC. Its translation is CSVTVRDRGYEQYF.

This clonotype has at least ten counts. The V and J genes are TRBV11-2 and TRBJ2-7; D is undetermined. The length of the CDR3 is 12 residues. The germline gives CDR1 SGHAT, CDR2 FQNNGV. V lost 5 bases to trimming and J lost 6 bases, with 11 bases between them. The CDR3 region has the DNA TGTGCCAGCAGCCGAAAGCCTAGCGAGCAGTACTTC. Protein product: CASSRKPSEQYF.